The 13 T cell receptor beta chains below were found in one sample sequenced in a study of blood T cell repertoires in COVID-19 (TCRdb year 2020). Libraries were constructed by the immunoSEQ multiplex PCR assay. TCRdb holds this immuneACCESS table with in-frame rearrangements only. Some clones are missing; in checked studies, unresolved V genes explain under half, and the rest has no known cause. For this sample there are over 150,000 clones; approximately 86% appear just once. Roughly 0.58% of the sample rests with the top ten. The specimen sequenced was peripheral blood. All receptors come from a man aged 55 to 70 with COVID-19, enrolled during active disease.

The rearrangement joins TRBV3-1 (or the pseudogene TRBV3-2) to TRBJ1-3; D perhaps matches TRBD1 (6 bases). Per germline, CDR1 LGHDT and CDR2 YNNKEL (reference sequence). This CDR3 has 15 amino acids. V gave up 4 bases and J gave up 5 bases, with 15 bases separating them. The CDR3 DNA sequence: TGTGCCAGCAGCCTCCAGGGGAGGGGCCGAAACACCATATATTTT. Residues: CASSLQGRGRNTIYF.

This clone has just a few counts. The chain's CDR3 is CASSSRTGYDGYTF. CDR3 coding DNA: TGTGCCAGCAGCTCTCGTACAGGGTACGATGGCTACACCTTC. The chain links TRBV11-2 to TRBJ1-2, with D possibly matching TRBD1 (6 bases). CDR3 size: 14 residues. Per the germline V gene, CDR1 is SGHAT and CDR2 is FQNNGV. V was clipped by 4 bases and J by 6 bases, with 15 bases between them.

This clone was detected once. The genes are TRBV6-5 and TRBJ1-1; 8 bases align to TRBD1. CDR3 size: 13 residues. After removal of 9 bases from V and 0 bases from J, the junction contained 3 bases not matched to a gene. Germline assignment: CDR1 MNHEY and CDR2 SVGAGI. The CDR3 spells CASGTGMNTEAFF. CDR3 coding DNA: TGTGCCAGTGGGACAGGCATGAACACTGAAGCTTTCTTT.

This clone was seen only once. This chain joins TRBV10-1 and TRBJ1-6; D call uncertain. From germline, CDR1 is WNHNN and CDR2 SYGVQD (reference sequence). There are 16 residues in the CDR3. V was clipped by 3 bases and J by 3 bases, with 12 bases between them. For the CDR3, the DNA is TGCGCCAGCAGTGATAAGAATCGGGGCTATAATTCACCCCTCCACTTT. It encodes CASSDKNRGYNSPLHF.

The rearrangement joins TRBV10-3 to TRBJ1-1; D is uncertain. Germline V gives CDR1 ENHRY, CDR2 SYGVKD. Trimming removed 0 bases at V and 1 base at J, with 6 bases between. The CDR3 extends over 14 amino acids. The CDR3 loop reads CAISESGRNTEAFF. Here the CDR3 DNA reads TGTGCCATCAGTGAGTCAGGGAGGAACACTGAAGCTTTCTTT.

The count of this clone is one. The rearrangement links TRBV14 to TRBJ2-1; possible D gene TRBD1, 5 bases. The CDR3 contains 15 residues. The V gene's germline CDR1 is SGHDN and CDR2 FVKESK. V was cut by 4 bases and J by 1 base, with 11 bases left in between. The CDR3 nucleotides are TGTGCCAGCAGCCCGGACCAGGGTTCCTACAATGAGCAGTTCTTC. It codes for CASSPDQGSYNEQFF.

The chain employs TRBV2 and TRBJ1-1; D gene uncertain. Between the trimmed V and J ends, which lost 5 bases and 6 bases, there was a span of 7 bases. Germline V gives CDR1 SNHLY, CDR2 FYNNEI. The CDR3 is 11 amino acids. In nucleotides, the CDR3 is TGTGCCAGCAGTAAAGGAGCTGAAGCTTTCTTT. Protein sequence: CASSKGAEAFF.

This clone appeared once. The gene calls are TRBV13 and TRBJ1-5, with D perhaps matching TRBD1 (6 bases). Germline-derived CDR1 and CDR2 are PRHDT and FYEKMQ (reference sequence). CDR3 length equals 13 residues. The V end was cut by 6 bases, the J end by 7 bases, with 13 bases between. As DNA, the CDR3 is TGTGCCAGCAGTCAACAGGGCTACCAGCCCCAGCATTTT. Translation gives CASSQQGYQPQHF.

The count of this clone is one. V is TRBV5-1 and J is TRBJ2-7, with D possibly being TRBD1 (6 bases). This CDR3 has 15 residues. V was cut by 4 bases and J by 2 bases, with 16 bases left in between. Germline-derived CDR1 and CDR2 are SGHRS and YFSETQ. The CDR3 loop reads CASSPQAGVPYEQYF. CDR3 bases: TGCGCCAGCAGCCCCCAGGCAGGGGTCCCCTACGAGCAGTACTTC.

The chain joins TRBV24-1 to TRBJ2-5, with 12 bases that match TRBD2. This CDR3 is built from 15 residues. CDR1 is KGHDR and CDR2 is SFDVKD in the germline V gene. The ends lost 5 bases at V and 3 bases at J; junction bases unmatched: 3. The CDR3 reads CATSGTSGKEETQYF. Written as DNA, the CDR3 is TGTGCCACCAGTGGGACTAGCGGGAAAGAAGAGACCCAGTACTTC.

The chain has TRBV7-9 and TRBJ2-5; possibly TRBD1 for D (5 bases). V lost 3 bases and J 5 bases, leaving 10 bases between the germline ends. The germline CDR1 and CDR2 sequences are SEHNR and FQNEAQ (reference sequence). The CDR3 runs to 13 residues. The CDR3 coding sequence is TGTGCCAGCAGCTTTCAGGGTCCGGAGACCCAGTACTTC. This encodes CASSFQGPETQYF.

The chain links TRBV6-4 to TRBJ1-1; 10 bases fit TRBD1. Germline CDR1 MRHNA, CDR2 SNTAGT. With V trimmed by 2 bases and J by 4 bases, 1 base remained unmatched. The CDR3 totals 14 residues. In DNA form, the CDR3 reads TGTGCCAGCAGTGACGGGACAGGGGTCACTGAAGCTTTCTTT. Residues: CASSDGTGVTEAFF.

Here the CDR3 DNA reads TGTGCCAGCAACGCCTTGCGGGGGGGCACAGATACGCAGTATTTT. It is translated as CASNALRGGTDTQYF. The chain employs TRBV2 and TRBJ2-3; the match to TRBD2 covers 8 bases. This CDR3 contains 15 residues. The germline CDR1 and CDR2 sequences are SNHLY and FYNNEI. The ends lost 7 bases at V and 1 base at J; junction bases unmatched: 7. The full variable domain, rest sourced from reference TRBV2 and TRBJ2-3, is EPEVTQTPSHQVTQMGQEVILRCVPISNHLYFYWYRQILGQKVEFLVSFYNNEISEKSEIFDDQFSVERPDGSNFTLKIRSTKLEDSAMYFCASNALRGGTDTQYFGPGTRLTVL.